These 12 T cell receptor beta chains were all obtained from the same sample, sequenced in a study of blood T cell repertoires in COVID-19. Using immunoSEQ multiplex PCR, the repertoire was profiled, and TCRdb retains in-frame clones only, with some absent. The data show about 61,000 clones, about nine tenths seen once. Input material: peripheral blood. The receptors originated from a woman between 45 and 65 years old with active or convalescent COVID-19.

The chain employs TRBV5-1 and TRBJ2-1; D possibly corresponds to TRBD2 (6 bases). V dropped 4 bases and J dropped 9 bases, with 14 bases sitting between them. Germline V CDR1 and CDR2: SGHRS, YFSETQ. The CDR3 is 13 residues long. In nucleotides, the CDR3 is TGCGCCAGCAGCCCGGGACTCTCTGGTGAGCAGTTCTTC. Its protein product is CASSPGLSGEQFF. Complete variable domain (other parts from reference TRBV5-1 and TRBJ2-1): KAGVTQTPRYLIKTRGQQVTLSCSPISGHRSVSWYQQTPGQGLQFLFEYFSETQRNKGNFPGRFSGRQFSNSRSEMNVSTLELGDSALYLCASSPGLSGEQFFGPGTRLTVL.

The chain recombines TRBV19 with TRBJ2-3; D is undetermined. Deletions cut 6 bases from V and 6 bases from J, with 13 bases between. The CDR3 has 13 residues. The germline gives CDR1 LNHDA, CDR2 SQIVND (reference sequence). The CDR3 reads CASRTPRSDTQYF. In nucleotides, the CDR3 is TGTGCCAGTAGAACCCCCAGGTCGGATACGCAGTATTTT.

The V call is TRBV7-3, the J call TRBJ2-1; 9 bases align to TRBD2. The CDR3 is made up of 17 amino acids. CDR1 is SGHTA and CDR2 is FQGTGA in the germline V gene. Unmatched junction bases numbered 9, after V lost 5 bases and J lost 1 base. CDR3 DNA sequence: TGTGCCAGCAGCCCCAACATGCGGGGGGGGTCCTACAATGAGCAGTTCTTC. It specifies CASSPNMRGGSYNEQFF.

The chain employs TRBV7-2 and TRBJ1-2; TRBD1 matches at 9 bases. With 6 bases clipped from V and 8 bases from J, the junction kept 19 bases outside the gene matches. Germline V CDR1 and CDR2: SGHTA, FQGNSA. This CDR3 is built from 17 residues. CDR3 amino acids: CASRPGTGKSEWGGYTF. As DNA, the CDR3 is TGTGCCAGCAGGCCCGGGACAGGGAAATCGGAGTGGGGAGGCTACACCTTC.

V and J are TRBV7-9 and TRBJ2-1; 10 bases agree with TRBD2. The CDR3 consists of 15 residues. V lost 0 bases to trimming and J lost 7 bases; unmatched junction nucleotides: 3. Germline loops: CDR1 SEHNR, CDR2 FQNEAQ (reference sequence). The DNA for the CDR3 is TGTGCCAGCAGCTTAGCCTCTAGCGGGAGTAATGAGCAGTTCTTC. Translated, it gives CASSLASSGSNEQFF.

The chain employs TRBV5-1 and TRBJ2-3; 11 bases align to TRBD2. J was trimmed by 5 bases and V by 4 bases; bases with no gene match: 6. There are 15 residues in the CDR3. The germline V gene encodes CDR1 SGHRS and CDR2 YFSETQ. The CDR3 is CASSLTSGSGDTQYF. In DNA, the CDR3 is TGCGCCAGCAGCCTAACTAGCGGGAGTGGAGATACGCAGTATTTT.

CDR3 sequence reads: CASSVLAGVQETQYF. CDR3 nucleotides: TGTGCCAGCAGCGTCTTAGCGGGAGTTCAAGAGACCCAGTACTTC. The chain couples TRBV9 to TRBJ2-5; 9 bases align to TRBD2. The CDR3 is made up of 15 amino acids. With V trimmed by 2 bases and J by 2 bases, 4 bases remained unmatched. In germline, CDR1 is SGDLS, CDR2 YYNGEE.

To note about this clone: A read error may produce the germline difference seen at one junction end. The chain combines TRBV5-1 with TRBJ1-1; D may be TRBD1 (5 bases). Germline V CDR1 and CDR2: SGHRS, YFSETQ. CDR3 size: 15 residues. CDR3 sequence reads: CASSFPSGGVTESFF. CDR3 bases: TGCGCCAGCAGCTTCCCGTCGGGGGGGGTAACTGAATCTTTCTTT.

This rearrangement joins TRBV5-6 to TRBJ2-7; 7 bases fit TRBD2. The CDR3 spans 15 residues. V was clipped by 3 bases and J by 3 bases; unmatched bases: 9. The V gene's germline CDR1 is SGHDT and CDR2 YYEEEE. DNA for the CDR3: TGTGCCAGCAGCTGGTATACTGGCGGGGGCTACGAGCAGTACTTC. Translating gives CASSWYTGGGYEQYF.

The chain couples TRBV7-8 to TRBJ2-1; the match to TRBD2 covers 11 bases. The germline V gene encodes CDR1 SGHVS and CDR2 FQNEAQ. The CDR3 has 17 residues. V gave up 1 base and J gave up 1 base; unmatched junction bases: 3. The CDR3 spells CASSLGIAGGSYNEQFF. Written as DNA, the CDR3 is TGTGCCAGCAGCTTAGGGATAGCGGGAGGGTCCTACAATGAGCAGTTCTTC.

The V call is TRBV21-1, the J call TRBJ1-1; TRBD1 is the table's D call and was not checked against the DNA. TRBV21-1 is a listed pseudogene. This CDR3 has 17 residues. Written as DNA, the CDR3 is TGTGCCAGCAGCCCCATGGAGCGACAGGCGGGGAACACTGAAGCTTTCTTT. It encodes CASSPMERQAGNTEAFF.

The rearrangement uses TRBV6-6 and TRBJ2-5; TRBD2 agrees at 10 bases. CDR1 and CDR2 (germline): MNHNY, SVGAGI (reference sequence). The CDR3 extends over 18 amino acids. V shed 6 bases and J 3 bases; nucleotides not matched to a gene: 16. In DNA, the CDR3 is TGTGCCAGCAGCCGACGACCGACAACTAGCGGGGTCAAAGAGACCCAGTACTTC. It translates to CASSRRPTTSGVKETQYF.